This TCR beta chain was captured by sequencing in a study of naive CD8 T cells in extremely preterm neonates. Preterm samples came from extremely preterm deliveries at about 22-28 weeks. Excluded: fetal demise, active maternal HSV, known maternal HIV. The sample holds sorted live naive CD8+ CD45RA+CCR7+ T cells. The study's findings and limits: CDR3 nucleotide sharing was 2.5% to 3% in preterm, about 0.37% term, around 0.03% children, 0.009% to 0.01% adults. Preterm neonates had significantly lower iChao1 richness than other age groups. Compared with older groups, preterm CDR3s were shorter, with fewer N additions and less trimming.

Measured with immunoSEQ multiplex PCR; TCRdb has only the in-frame clones, and not every one. Of about 23,000 clones in the sample, 88% were seen once. CDR3 length: 11 residues. Germline CDR1 reads MGHDK; CDR2 reads SYGVNS. About this clone: Antigen specificity is unknown. At one boundary the junction diverges from the germline segment, which might be a read error.

The receptor was isolated from a boy who was born preterm. V gene TRBV25-1 combines with J gene TRBJ2-3, with a possible D match to TRBD1 (5 bases). The sample taken for sequencing was naive CD8+ T cells from cord blood. This CDR3 reads CASSYTGTQYF. DNA for the CDR3: TGTGCCAGCAGTTACACAGGTACGCAGTATTTT.